This T cell receptor beta chain was profiled in a study of OX40 agonist ivuxolimab in advanced cancers. Study-level background: Patients were infused with ivuxolimab every 2 weeks at 0.01 to 10 mg/kg. Of mixed ages from about 20 to 80 and averaging about 60 years, the group was about 80% male.

Clones were read by immunoSEQ multiplex PCR, and TCRdb kept only the in-frame ones, dropping some. The sample includes some 38,000 clones, 75% to 90% of them seen just once. The germline V gene encodes CDR1 MDHEN and CDR2 SYDVKM. This CDR3 comprises 12 residues. In the case of this clone: One junction end disagrees with the germline gene, perhaps due to a read error.

This material consisted of CD4+ or CD8+ T cells sorted from blood, taken in a trial of the OX40 agonist ivuxolimab. This clonotype was obtained from an adult with an advanced solid tumor such as melanoma, head and neck, liver or kidney cancer. This chain connects TRBV28 to TRBJ2-4; perhaps TRBD2 as D (6 bases). CDR3 nucleotide sequence: TGTGCCAGCATGGGACCGCGGGGCGTTGGATTTTTC. This encodes CASMGPRGVGFF.